What follows describes a single T cell receptor (beta chain). Its antigen is currently not known. There are no base qualities to consult, and no much larger clone falls within one base. This specimen belongs to a study of blood T cell repertoires in COVID-19 (dated by TCRdb to the early 2020s). In the study overall: The collaborator samples originated in the United States, Italy and Spain and spanned the acute and convalescent phases of COVID-19. The dataset comprised deeply sampled blood TCRbeta repertoires from subjects exposed to, actively infected with, or recovered from COVID-19. Nearly every sample came with metadata listing a de-identified subject ID, COVID-19 status, age in years and sex. Where available, HLA class I and class II types were taken from metadata supplied by the sample provider and were not determined by assay-based typing. The repertoires were released in a freely available public database intended as a resource for research on the immune response to SARS-CoV-2. The material from the prospective study consisted of cDNA or gDNA derived from T cells, B-cell-depleted T cells, or PBMCs. The samples were drawn from the first 160 participants of the ongoing ImmuneRACE study and from some 1,300 subjects provided by 6 global collaborators.

Broader findings and caveats from the paper: The quantity of clinical and demographic metadata differed by source and by participant and was supplied without curation.

TCRbeta CDR3 regions were amplified from genomic DNA using the immunoSEQ Assay, a bias-controlled multiplex PCR. On the authors' methods: The number of nucleated cells in each sample was estimated from the amplification of reference gene primers within the assay. To quantify the absolute abundance of each unique TCRbeta CDR3 rearrangement, sequence reads were collapsed and filtered. Productive Simpson clonality was computed per sample as the square root of Simpson's diversity index over productive rearrangements. The clones in this table, taken by TCRdb from immuneACCESS, are in-frame only. Not every clone is retained; where verified, under half of the shortfall comes from an unresolved V gene, and the cause of the rest is unknown. From that table come the V and J calls and clone size; the DNA was used to work out D and trimming. This sample holds about 350,000 clones; roughly 90% were observed only once. The biggest ten clones account for approximately 0.93% of the sample.

Participants in the prospective study were enrolled through a virtual design, were aged roughly 18 to 100 years, and lived in fewer than 30 United States geographic areas. Cohort assignment in the prospective study relied on participant-reported clinical history from a screening survey and a study questionnaire. Exposed participants had been in contact, within 2 weeks of entering the study, with a person who had a PCR-confirmed or clinician-diagnosed case of COVID-19. Each participant in the prospective study had whole blood, serum and a nasopharyngeal or oropharyngeal swab collected by mobile phlebotomists. Prospective study participants could optionally give additional blood draws and questionnaires over an approximately 2-month period. Prospective study blood samples were shipped either frozen or at room temperature before DNA extraction. Sequencing was performed on PBMCs or T cells enriched from blood (not recorded which). The source of this sequence is a woman in her twenties or thirties who had been exposed to COVID-19.

The CDR3 in this case is CASGPSGLAERETQYF. At the DNA level, the sequence is TGTGCTAGTGGTCCATCGGGACTAGCGGAACGGGAGACCCAGTACTTC. Rearrangement joined TRBV12-5 to TRBJ2-5, and 11 bases in between align with TRBD2. CDR1 and CDR2 are drawn from the germline V gene: LGHNT, FRNRAP. For this chain, trimming is 5 bases at the V end and 5 bases at the J end, and the number of junction bases without a gene match is 10. Taken from cysteine to phenylalanine, the CDR3 has 16 residues. Only the CDR3 region is kept as DNA, spanning 48 bases read in frame from base 1.